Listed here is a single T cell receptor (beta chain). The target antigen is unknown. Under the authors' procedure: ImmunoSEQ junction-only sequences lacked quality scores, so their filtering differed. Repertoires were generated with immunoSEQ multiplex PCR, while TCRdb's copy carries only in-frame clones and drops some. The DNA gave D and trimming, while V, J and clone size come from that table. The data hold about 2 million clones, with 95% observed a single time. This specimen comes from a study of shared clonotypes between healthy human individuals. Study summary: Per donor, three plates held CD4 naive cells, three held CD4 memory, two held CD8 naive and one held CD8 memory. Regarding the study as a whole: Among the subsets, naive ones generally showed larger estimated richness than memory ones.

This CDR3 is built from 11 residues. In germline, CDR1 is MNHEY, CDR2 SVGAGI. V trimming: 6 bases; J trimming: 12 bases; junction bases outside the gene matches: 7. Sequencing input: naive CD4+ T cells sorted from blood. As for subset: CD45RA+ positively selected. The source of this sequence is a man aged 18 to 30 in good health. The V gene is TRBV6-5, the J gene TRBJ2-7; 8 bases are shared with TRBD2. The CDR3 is CASSQGLGMYF. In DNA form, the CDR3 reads TGTGCCAGCAGCCAGGGACTAGGAATGTACTTC.